These 7 T cell receptor beta chains were all obtained from the same sample, sequenced in a study of T cells in Graves' hyperthyroidism and ophthalmopathy (dated by TCRdb to the late 2010s). The method behind the library was multiplex PCR. The listed sequencing device is Illumina HiSeq 2000. The TCR beta CDR3 regions were amplified from RNA transcripts. A first-round RT-PCR of the TCR CDR3 used the HTBI primer set with the Qiagen OneStep RT-PCR kit. TCRdb reran the public reads through fastp at Q25 and MiXCR, keeping productive beta chains. Every CDR3 protein is listed once, alongside the most common genes and DNA of its rows. In all, the sample holds nearly 750,000 distinct CDR3 sequences, and roughly a third of those were seen once. 31% of the sample comes from the top ten. The sample was blood. These receptors were collected from a middle-aged woman with Graves' hyperthyroidism.

This chain connects TRBV6-5 to TRBJ1-5; possibly TRBD1 for D (5 bases). V was shortened by 6 bases and J by 7 bases, with 16 bases between the two germline ends. This CDR3 is 14 amino acids long. CDR1 is MNHEY and CDR2 is SVGAGI in the germline V gene. The CDR3 bases are TGTGCCAGCAGCACCGGGGCGGGACCCCAGCCCCAGCATTTT. This sequence encodes CASSTGAGPQPQHF.

The rearrangement uses TRBV12-3 or TRBV12-4 and TRBJ1-1; 9 bases match TRBD1. The V and J ends lost 2 bases and 0 bases, in that order; junction bases with no gene match: 7. The CDR3 spans 17 residues. The CDR3 DNA follows: TGTGCCAGCAGTTTAACAGGGGGCTCTTCGATGAACACTGAAGCTTTCTTT. It encodes CASSLTGGSSMNTEAFF.

V usage is TRBV7-9 and J usage is TRBJ2-7; D possibly corresponds to TRBD2 (7 bases). Germline CDR1 reads SEHNR; CDR2 reads FQNEAQ (reference sequence). The CDR3 spans 15 residues. Deletions cut 5 bases from V and 0 bases from J, with 14 bases between. This CDR3 is CASSHRGASSYEQYF. In DNA, the CDR3 is TGTGCCAGCAGCCACCGGGGGGCCAGCTCCTACGAGCAGTACTTC.

This clonotype has a handful of counts. The V call is TRBV5-1, the J call TRBJ2-7; 10 bases line up with TRBD1. Germline lookup yields CDR1 SGHRS and CDR2 YFSETQ. The V and J ends lost 2 bases and 0 bases, in that order; junction bases with no gene match: 5. CDR3 length: 16 residues. The CDR3: CASSFGTGVSSYEQYF. In nucleotides, the CDR3 is TGCGCCAGCAGCTTCGGGACAGGGGTTAGCTCCTACGAGCAGTACTTC.

Of note for this clonotype: The junction does not match germline at one end; this may be a read error. The chain links TRBV10-1 to TRBJ1-1; possibly TRBD1 for D (5 bases). The CDR3 is made up of 17 amino acids. CDR1 WNHNN and CDR2 SYGVQD come from the germline V gene (reference sequence). The CDR3 bases are TGTGCCAGCATTAAGGGGCCCAGGGAGTTAATGAACACTGAAGCTTTCTTT. It encodes CASIKGPRELMNTEAFF.

The chain links TRBV6-1 to TRBJ2-2; TRBD1 aligns across 11 bases. This CDR3 comprises 18 residues. Germline CDR1 is MNHNS and CDR2 is SASEGT. The V segment lost 6 bases and the J segment 3 bases; nucleotides outside the gene matches: 12. In DNA form, the CDR3 reads TGTGCCAGCAGCGGGGTTAAACCGGGACAGGGGGACACCGGGGAGCTGTTTTTT. The encoded protein is CASSGVKPGQGDTGELFF.

This clonotype was seen more than once but under ten times. The gene calls are TRBV5-8 and TRBJ1-2, with no clear D. The CDR3 length is 14 residues. CDR1 and CDR2 (germline): SGHTS, YDEGEE. Between the trimmed V and J ends, which lost 3 bases and 8 bases, there was a span of 17 bases. CDR3 region: CASSSESKAEGYTF. The CDR3 DNA reads TGTGCCAGCAGCTCCGAATCCAAAGCGGAAGGCTACACCTTC. The full variable domain, in which reference TRBV5-8 and TRBJ1-2 provide the parts outside the CDR3, is EAGVTQSPTHLIKTRGQQATLRCSPISGHTSVYWYQQALGLGLQFLLWYDEGEERNRGNFPPRFSGRQFPNYSSELNVNALELEDSALYLCASSSESKAEGYTFGSGTRLTVV.